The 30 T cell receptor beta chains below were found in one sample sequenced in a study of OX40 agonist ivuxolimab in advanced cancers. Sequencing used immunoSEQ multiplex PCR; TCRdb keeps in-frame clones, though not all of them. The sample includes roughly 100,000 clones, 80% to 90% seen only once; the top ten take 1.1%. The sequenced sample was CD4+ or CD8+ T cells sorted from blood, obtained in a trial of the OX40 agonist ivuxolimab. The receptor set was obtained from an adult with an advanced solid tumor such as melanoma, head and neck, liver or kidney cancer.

Here the CDR3 DNA reads TGCGCCAGCTCACCCCGGACAGGCATGGATGAGCAGTTCTTC. Its protein product is CASSPRTGMDEQFF. This sequence joins TRBV10-2 and TRBJ2-1; TRBD1 agrees at 7 bases. The germline gives CDR1 WSHSY, CDR2 SAAADI. J was trimmed by 8 bases and V by 8 bases; bases with no gene match: 12. This CDR3 contains 14 residues.

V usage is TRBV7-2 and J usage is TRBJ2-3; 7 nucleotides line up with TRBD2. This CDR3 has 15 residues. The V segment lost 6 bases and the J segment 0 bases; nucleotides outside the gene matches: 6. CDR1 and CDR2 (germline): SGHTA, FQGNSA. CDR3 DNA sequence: TGTGCCAGCAGTCGGGACTACCTGAGCACAGATACGCAGTATTTT. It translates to CASSRDYLSTDTQYF.

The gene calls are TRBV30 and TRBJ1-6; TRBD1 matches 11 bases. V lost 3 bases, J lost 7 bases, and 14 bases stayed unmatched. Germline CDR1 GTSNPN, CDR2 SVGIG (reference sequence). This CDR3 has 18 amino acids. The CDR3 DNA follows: TGTGCCTGGAGGACAAAGCCCCAGGACAGGGGGCTAAATTCACCCCTCCACTTT. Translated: CAWRTKPQDRGLNSPLHF.

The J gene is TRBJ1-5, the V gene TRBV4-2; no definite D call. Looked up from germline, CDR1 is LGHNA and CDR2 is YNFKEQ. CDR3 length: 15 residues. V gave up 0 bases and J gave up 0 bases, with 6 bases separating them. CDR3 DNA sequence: TGTGCCAGCAGCCAAGAGGACGGTAGCAATCAGCCCCAGCATTTT. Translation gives CASSQEDGSNQPQHF.

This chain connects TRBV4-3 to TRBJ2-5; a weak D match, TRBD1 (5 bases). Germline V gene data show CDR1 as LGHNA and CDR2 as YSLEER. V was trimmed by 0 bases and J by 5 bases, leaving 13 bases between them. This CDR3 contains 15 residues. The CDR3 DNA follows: TGCGCCAGCAGCCAAGATTTCGCAGGGTGGGAGACCCAGTACTTC. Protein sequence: CASSQDFAGWETQYF.

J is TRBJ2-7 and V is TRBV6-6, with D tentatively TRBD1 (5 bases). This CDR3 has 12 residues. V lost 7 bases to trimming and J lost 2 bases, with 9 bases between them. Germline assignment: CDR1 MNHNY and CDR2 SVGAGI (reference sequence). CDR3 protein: CASKKGTYEQYF. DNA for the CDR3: TGTGCCAGCAAAAAGGGGACCTACGAGCAGTACTTC.

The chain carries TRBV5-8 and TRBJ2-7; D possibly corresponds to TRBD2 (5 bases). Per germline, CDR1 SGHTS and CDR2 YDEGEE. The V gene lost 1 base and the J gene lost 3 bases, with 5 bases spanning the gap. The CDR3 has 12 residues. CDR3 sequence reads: CASSLSGYEQYF. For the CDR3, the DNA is TGTGCCAGCAGCTTGAGCGGCTACGAGCAGTACTTC.

The CDR3 sequence is CASSLRQGNNEQYF. CDR3 nucleotides: TGTGCCAGCAGCTTGAGGCAGGGCAACAACGAGCAGTACTTC. V gene TRBV7-2 combines with J gene TRBJ2-7; D perhaps matches TRBD1 (5 bases). Germline V gene sequence: CDR1 SGHTA, CDR2 FQGNSA. V lost 3 bases and J lost 5, with 14 bases in between. CDR3 length: 14 residues.

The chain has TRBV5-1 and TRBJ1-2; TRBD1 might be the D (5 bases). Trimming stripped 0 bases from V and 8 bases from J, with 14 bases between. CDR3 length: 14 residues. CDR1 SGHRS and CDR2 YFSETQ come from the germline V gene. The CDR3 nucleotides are TGCGCCAGCAGCTTGGGGCAGGGCGGAGGAGGCTACACCTTC. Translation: CASSLGQGGGGYTF.

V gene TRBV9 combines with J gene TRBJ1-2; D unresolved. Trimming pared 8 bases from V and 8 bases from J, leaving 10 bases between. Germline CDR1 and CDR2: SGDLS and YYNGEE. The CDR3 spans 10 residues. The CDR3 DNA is TGTGCCAGTCCCGCAATAGGCTACACCTTC. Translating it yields CASPAIGYTF.

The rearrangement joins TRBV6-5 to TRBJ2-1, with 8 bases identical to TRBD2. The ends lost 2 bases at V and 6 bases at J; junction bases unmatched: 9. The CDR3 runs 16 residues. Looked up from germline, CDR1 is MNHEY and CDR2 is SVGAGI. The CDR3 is CASSYRSGGPANEQFF. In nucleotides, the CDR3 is TGTGCCAGCAGTTACCGGTCGGGGGGGCCGGCCAATGAGCAGTTCTTC.

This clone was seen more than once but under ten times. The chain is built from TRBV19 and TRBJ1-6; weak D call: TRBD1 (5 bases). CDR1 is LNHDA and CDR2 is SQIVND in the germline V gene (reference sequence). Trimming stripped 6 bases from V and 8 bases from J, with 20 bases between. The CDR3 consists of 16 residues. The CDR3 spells CASRVGRRTTDSPLHF. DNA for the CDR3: TGTGCCAGTAGAGTTGGGCGGCGGACAACGGATTCACCCCTCCACTTT.

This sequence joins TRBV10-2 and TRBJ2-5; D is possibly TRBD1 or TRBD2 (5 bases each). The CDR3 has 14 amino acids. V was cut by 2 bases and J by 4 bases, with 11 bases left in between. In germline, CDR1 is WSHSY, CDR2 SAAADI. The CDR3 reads CASSEGGHRETQYF. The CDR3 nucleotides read TGCGCCAGCAGTGAGGGGGGTCACCGAGAGACCCAGTACTTC.

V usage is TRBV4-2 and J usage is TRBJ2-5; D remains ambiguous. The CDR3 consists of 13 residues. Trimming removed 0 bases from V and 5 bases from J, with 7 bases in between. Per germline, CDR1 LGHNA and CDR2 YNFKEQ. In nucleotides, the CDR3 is TGTGCCAGCAGCCAAGATCGAGGCGAGACCCAGTACTTC. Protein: CASSQDRGETQYF.

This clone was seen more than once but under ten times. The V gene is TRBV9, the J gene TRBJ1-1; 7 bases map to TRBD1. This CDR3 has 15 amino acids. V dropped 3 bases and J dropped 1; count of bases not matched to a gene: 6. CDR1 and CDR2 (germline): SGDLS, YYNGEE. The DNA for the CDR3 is TGTGCCAGCAGCGCCCGAACAGGGGCGAACACTGAAGCTTTCTTT. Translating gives CASSARTGANTEAFF.

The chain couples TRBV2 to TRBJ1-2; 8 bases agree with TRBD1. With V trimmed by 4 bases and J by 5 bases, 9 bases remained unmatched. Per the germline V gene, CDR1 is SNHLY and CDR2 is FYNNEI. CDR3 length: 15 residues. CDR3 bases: TGTGCCAGCAGTGTAGGACAGGGCGCGGGGTATGGCTACACCTTC. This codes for CASSVGQGAGYGYTF.

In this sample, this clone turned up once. The CDR3 protein is CATSRAGPIIEQFF. The CDR3 bases are TGTGCCACCAGCAGAGCCGGCCCGATCATCGAGCAGTTCTTC. J is TRBJ2-1 and V is TRBV15; D remains ambiguous. CDR1 and CDR2 (germline): LNHNV, YYDKDF (reference sequence). V was cut by 1 base and J by 10 bases, with 14 bases left in between. The CDR3 covers 14 residues.

The CDR3 loop reads CASSLGWGDHEQYF. CDR3 DNA: TGTGCCAGCAGTTTAGGTTGGGGGGACCACGAGCAGTACTTC. This chain uses TRBV27 with TRBJ2-7; maybe TRBD2 (6 bases). This CDR3 has 14 residues. Trimming removed 2 bases from V and 5 bases from J, with 13 bases in between. The germline V gene has CDR1 MNHEY and CDR2 SMNVEV (reference sequence).

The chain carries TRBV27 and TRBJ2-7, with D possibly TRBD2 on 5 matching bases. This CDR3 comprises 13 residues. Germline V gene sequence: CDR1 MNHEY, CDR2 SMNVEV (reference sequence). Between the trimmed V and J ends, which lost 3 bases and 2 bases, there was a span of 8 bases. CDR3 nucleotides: TGTGCCAGCAGTTTGAGGGCTACCTACGAGCAGTACTTC. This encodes CASSLRATYEQYF.

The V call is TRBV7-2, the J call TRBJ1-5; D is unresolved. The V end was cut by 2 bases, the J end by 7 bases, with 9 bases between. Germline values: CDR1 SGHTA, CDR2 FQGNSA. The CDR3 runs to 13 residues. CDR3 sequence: CASSLNHGQPQHF. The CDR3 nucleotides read TGTGCCAGCAGCTTAAATCATGGCCAGCCCCAGCATTTT.

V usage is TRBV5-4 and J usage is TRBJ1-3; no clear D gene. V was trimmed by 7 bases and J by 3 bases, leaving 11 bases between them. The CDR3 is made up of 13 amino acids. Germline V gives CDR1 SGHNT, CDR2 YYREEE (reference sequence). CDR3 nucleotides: TGTGCCAGCTCGGCAGCATTTGGAAACACCATATATTTT. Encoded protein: CASSAAFGNTIYF.

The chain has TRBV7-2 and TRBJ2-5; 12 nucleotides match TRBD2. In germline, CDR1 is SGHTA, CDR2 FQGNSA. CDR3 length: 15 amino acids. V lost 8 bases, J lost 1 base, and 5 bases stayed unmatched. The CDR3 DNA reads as TGTGCCAGCGCGCGACTAGCGGGGGTCCAAGAGACCCAGTACTTC. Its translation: CASARLAGVQETQYF.

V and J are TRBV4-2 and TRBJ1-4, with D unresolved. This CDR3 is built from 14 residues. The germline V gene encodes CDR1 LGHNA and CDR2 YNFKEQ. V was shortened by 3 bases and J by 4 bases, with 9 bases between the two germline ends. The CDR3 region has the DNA TGTGCCAGCAGCCAGGGGAGCTATAATGAAAAACTGTTTTTT. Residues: CASSQGSYNEKLFF.

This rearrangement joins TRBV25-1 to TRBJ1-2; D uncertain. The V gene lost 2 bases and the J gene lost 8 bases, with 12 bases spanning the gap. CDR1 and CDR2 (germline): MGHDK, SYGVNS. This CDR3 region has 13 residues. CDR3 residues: CASSEDPRGGYTF. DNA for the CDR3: TGTGCCAGCAGTGAAGACCCTCGCGGGGGCTACACCTTC.

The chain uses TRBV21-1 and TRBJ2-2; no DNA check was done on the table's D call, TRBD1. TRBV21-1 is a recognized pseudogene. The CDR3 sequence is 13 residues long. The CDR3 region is CASSKNRRRELFF. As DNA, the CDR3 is TGTGCCAGCAGCAAAAACAGGCGGAGGGAGCTGTTTTTT.

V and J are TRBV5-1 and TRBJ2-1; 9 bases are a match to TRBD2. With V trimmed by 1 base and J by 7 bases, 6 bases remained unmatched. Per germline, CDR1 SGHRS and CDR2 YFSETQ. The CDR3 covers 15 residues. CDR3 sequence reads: CASSLFAGGPNEQFF. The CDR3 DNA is TGCGCCAGCAGCTTGTTTGCGGGGGGGCCTAATGAGCAGTTCTTC.

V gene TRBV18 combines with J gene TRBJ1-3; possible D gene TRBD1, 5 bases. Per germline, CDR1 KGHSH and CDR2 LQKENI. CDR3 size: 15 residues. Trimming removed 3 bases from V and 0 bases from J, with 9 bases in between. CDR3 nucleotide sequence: TGTGCCAGCTCACCCGACAGCTTCTCTGGAAACACCATATATTTT. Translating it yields CASSPDSFSGNTIYF.

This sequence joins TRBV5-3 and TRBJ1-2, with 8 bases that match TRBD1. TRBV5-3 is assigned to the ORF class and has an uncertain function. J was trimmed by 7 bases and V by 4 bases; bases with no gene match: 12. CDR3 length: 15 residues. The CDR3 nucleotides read TGTGCCAGAAGCCCCTTAGACAGGGGAAAGGGTGGCTACACCTTC. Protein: CARSPLDRGKGGYTF.

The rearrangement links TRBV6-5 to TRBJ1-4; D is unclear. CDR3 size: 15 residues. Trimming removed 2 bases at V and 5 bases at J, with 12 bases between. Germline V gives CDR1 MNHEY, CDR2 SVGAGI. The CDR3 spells CASSYGQPQNEKLFF. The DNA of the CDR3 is TGTGCCAGCAGTTACGGGCAGCCCCAAAATGAAAAACTGTTTTTT.

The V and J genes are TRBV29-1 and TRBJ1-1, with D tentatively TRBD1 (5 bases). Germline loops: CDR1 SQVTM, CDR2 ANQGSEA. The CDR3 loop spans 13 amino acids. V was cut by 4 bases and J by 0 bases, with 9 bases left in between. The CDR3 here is CSVGGSLNTEAFF. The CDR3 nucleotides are TGCAGCGTTGGGGGGAGTTTGAACACTGAAGCTTTCTTT.